The rows below give T cell receptor beta chains drawn from one sample of a study of OX40 agonist ivuxolimab in advanced cancers. Libraries were prepared by immunoSEQ multiplex PCR; TCRdb keeps only in-frame clonotypes and omits some of them. The table includes about 110,000 clones, less than 95% detected once. Sequenced material: CD4+ or CD8+ T cells sorted from blood, taken in a trial of the OX40 agonist ivuxolimab. These receptors all come from an adult with an advanced solid tumor such as melanoma, head and neck, liver or kidney cancer. Both conserved end residues are part of each CDR3. D genes are given only for firm matches. Only some rows state a clone size, as once, few, many or a class for expanded clones.

D gene	V gene	clone size	CDR3 length	J gene	CDR3 DNA	CDR3 protein
NA	TRBV28	NA	16	TRBJ1-6	TGTGCCAGCCTTTCGGCGGGGCAGTTCTATAATTCACCCCTCCACTTT	CASLSAGQFYNSPLHF
TRBD1	TRBV28	NA	14	TRBJ1-4	TGTGCCAGCAGGGAGGACAGGGGGCTAAGGAAACTGTTTTTT	CASREDRGLRKLFF
TRBD1	TRBV2	NA	14	TRBJ1-2	TGTGCCAGCAGTCAACCGGGACAGGGTTTTGGCTACACCTTC	CASSQPGQGFGYTF
TRBD1	TRBV23-1	NA	16	TRBJ2-2	TGCGCCAGCAGTCACCCGGACAGGCGTTTCCCCGGGGAGCTGTTTTTT	CASSHPDRRFPGELFF
NA	TRBV30	NA	12	TRBJ1-3	TGTGCCTCCCCGGGAGCTGGAAACACCATATATTTT	CASPGAGNTIYF
NA	TRBV30	once	14	TRBJ1-4	TGTGCCTGGAGTGTAACCCCTAGTAATGAAAAACTGTTTTTT	CAWSVTPSNEKLFF
NA	TRBV7-9	few	13	TRBJ2-3	TGTGCCAGCAGCCCCCGGGGACCAGATACGCAGTATTTT	CASSPRGPDTQYF
NA	TRBV7-2	once	15	TRBJ1-4	TGTGCCAGCAGCTTAATGTCAGGAGTCAATGAAAAACTGTTTTTT	CASSLMSGVNEKLFF
NA	TRBV7-9	NA	14	TRBJ1-2	TGTGCCAGCAGCTTAGCCTCGCCAGTCGAGGGCTACACCTTC	CASSLASPVEGYTF
NA	TRBV6-7	NA	14	TRBJ2-6	TGTGCCAGCAGTGGGAGCTCTGGGGCCAACGTCCTGACTTTC	CASSGSSGANVLTF